The 28 T cell receptor beta chains reported below all come from one sample, sequenced in a study of shared clonotypes between healthy human individuals. The data were produced by immunoSEQ multiplex PCR, yet TCRdb's version contains in-frame clones alone and is incomplete. The sample records roughly 2.2 million clones, 85% to 95% being singletons. Sequencing input: naive CD4+ T cells from PBMCs. Documented subset: CD45RA+ positively selected. Receptors were obtained from a man aged 18 to 30 in good health. Some clones in this sample may be carry-over from other donors' samples.

This chain joins TRBV6-6 and TRBJ2-3; D gene ambiguous. Germline V gene lookup returns CDR1 MNHNY and CDR2 SVGAGI (reference sequence). The CDR3 is 11 residues long. Between the trimmed V and J ends, which lost 7 bases and 6 bases, there was a span of 8 bases. The DNA of the CDR3 is TGTGCCAGCACTGTTTCGGATACGCAGTATTTT. It translates to CASTVSDTQYF.

The J gene is TRBJ2-6, the V gene TRBV7-8; possible D gene TRBD2, 6 bases. V was clipped by 3 bases and J by 4 bases, with 7 bases between them. The V gene's germline CDR1 is SGHVS and CDR2 FQNEAQ. The CDR3 runs to 14 residues. The CDR3 sequence is CASSLGGGANVLTF. The CDR3 DNA sequence: TGTGCCAGCAGCTTGGGGGGAGGGGCCAACGTCCTGACTTTC.

This clone was detected once. At one end, the junction sequence differs from germline, possibly due to a read error. The genes are TRBV27 and TRBJ2-7; 12 bases are shared with TRBD1. Germline V gives CDR1 MNHEY, CDR2 SMNVEV (reference sequence). The CDR3 loop spans 14 amino acids. CDR3 sequence reads: CANSRRDRGREQYF. As DNA, the CDR3 is TGTGCCAACAGTCGGCGGGACAGGGGGCGCGAGCAGTACTTC.

The rearrangement joins TRBV14 to TRBJ2-1; TRBD2 matches 13 bases. V dropped 4 bases and J dropped 5; count of bases not matched to a gene: 20. Per the germline V gene, CDR1 is SGHDN and CDR2 is FVKESK. The CDR3 is 21 residues long. This CDR3 is CASSLRYRGRLAGGLDNEQFF. CDR3 nucleotides: TGTGCCAGCAGCCTCCGCTACAGGGGGCGACTAGCGGGAGGTTTGGACAATGAGCAGTTCTTC.

V usage is TRBV9 and J usage is TRBJ2-7; D remains ambiguous. The V and J ends lost 1 base and 3 bases respectively, with 14 bases between them. Germline V gene data show CDR1 as SGDLS and CDR2 as YYNGEE. The CDR3 extends over 15 amino acids. This chain's CDR3 is CASSVSAQSFYEQYF. CDR3 nucleotide sequence: TGTGCCAGCAGCGTATCGGCTCAGAGCTTCTACGAGCAGTACTTC.

The genes are TRBV5-6 and TRBJ2-1, with D maybe TRBD2 (6 bases). The V end lost 5 bases, the J end lost 5 bases, and 11 bases lay between the germline ends. Germline V lookup: CDR1 SGHDT, CDR2 YYEEEE. CDR3 length: 13 amino acids. The CDR3 sequence is CASRGTRNNEQFF. The CDR3 DNA sequence: TGTGCCAGCAGGGGGACTCGTAACAATGAGCAGTTCTTC.

Worth noting for this clone: Different DNA sequences within this sample yield the same CDR3. This chain links TRBV5-6 with TRBJ2-1, with 9 positions matching TRBD2. Germline V gene data show CDR1 as SGHDT and CDR2 as YYEEEE. J was trimmed by 3 bases and V by 0 bases; bases with no gene match: 1. The CDR3 loop spans 15 amino acids. CDR3 in DNA: TGTGCCAGCAGCTTGGATAGCGGGAGCTACAATGAGCAGTTCTTC. It translates to CASSLDSGSYNEQFF.

The chain joins TRBV19 to TRBJ1-2, with 7 positions matching TRBD1. The CDR3 totals 16 residues. Germline V lookup: CDR1 LNHDA, CDR2 SQIVND (reference sequence). The junction had 14 bases not matched to a gene; V was cut back by 6 bases and J by 4 bases. The CDR3 nucleotides are TGTGCCAGTAGGACCCAAACGGGACAGAGCTTCTATGGCTACACCTTC. Residues: CASRTQTGQSFYGYTF.

J is TRBJ2-3 and V is TRBV7-3, with D uncertain. The CDR3 contains 16 residues. Trimming shortened V by 3 bases and J by 0 bases, and 13 bases separated the two germline ends. CDR1 and CDR2 (germline): SGHTA, FQGTGA. The CDR3 is CASSLLGGRSTDTQYF. Written as DNA, the CDR3 is TGTGCCAGCAGCTTGCTCGGCGGACGTAGCACAGATACGCAGTATTTT.

As for this clone: Other DNA sequences in this sample translate to the same CDR3. The rearrangement links TRBV7-3 to TRBJ2-2; 10 nucleotides match TRBD1. The CDR3 is 16 amino acids. CDR1 is SGHTA and CDR2 is FQGTGA in the germline V gene. J gave up 5 bases and V 3 bases, and 6 bases lay outside the gene matches. In nucleotides, the CDR3 is TGTGCCAGCAGCTTGCTGGGACAGGGGATAACCGGGGAGCTGTTTTTT. Residues: CASSLLGQGITGELFF. Full variable domain (rest looked up from reference TRBV7-3 and TRBJ2-2): GAGVSQTPSNKVTEKGKYVELRCDPISGHTALYWYRQSLGQGPEFLIYFQGTGAADDSGLPNDRFFAVRPEGSVSTLKIQRTERGDSAVYLCASSLLGQGITGELFFGEGSRLTVL.

The rearrangement links TRBV7-2 to TRBJ1-2; D gene uncertain. Looked up from germline, CDR1 is SGHTA and CDR2 is FQGNSA. The CDR3 runs to 14 residues. V lost 2 bases, J lost 6 bases, and 13 bases lay in between. The CDR3 DNA reads as TGTGCCAGCAGCTTATCTCGTCAGCCCGATGGCTACACCTTC. This encodes CASSLSRQPDGYTF. The variable domain in full, completed from reference TRBV7-2 and TRBJ1-2, reads GAGVSQSPSNKVTEKGKDVELRCDPISGHTALYWYRQSLGQGLEFLIYFQGNSAPDKSGLPSDRFSAERTGGSVSTLTIQRTQQEDSAVYLCASSLSRQPDGYTFGSGTRLTVV.

The rearrangement links TRBV10-1 to TRBJ2-7, with 7 nucleotides matching TRBD1. V gave up 5 bases and J gave up 0 bases; unmatched junction bases: 10. CDR3 size: 16 residues. Germline V gene lookup returns CDR1 WNHNN and CDR2 SYGVQD (reference sequence). CDR3: CASSMNRGRPSYEQYF. Here the CDR3 DNA reads TGCGCCAGCAGTATGAACAGGGGACGCCCCTCCTACGAGCAGTACTTC.

The genes are TRBV5-1 and TRBJ2-3; D tentatively reads TRBD1 or TRBD2 (6 bases each). This CDR3 has 14 amino acids. Trimming stripped 5 bases from V and 2 bases from J, with 12 bases between. From germline, CDR1 is SGHRS and CDR2 YFSETQ. CDR3 sequence: CASRGGATTDTQYF. The CDR3 DNA is TGCGCCAGCAGGGGGGGCGCCACCACAGATACGCAGTATTTT. The variable domain in full, with the rest retrieved from reference TRBV5-1 and TRBJ2-3, is KAGVTQTPRYLIKTRGQQVTLSCSPISGHRSVSWYQQTPGQGLQFLFEYFSETQRNKGNFPGRFSGRQFSNSRSEMNVSTLELGDSALYLCASRGGATTDTQYFGPGTRLTVL.

J is TRBJ1-1 and V is TRBV6-1, with D unclear. Per germline, CDR1 MNHNS and CDR2 SASEGT. CDR3 length: 13 amino acids. Trimming stripped 1 base from V and 4 bases from J, with 7 bases between. The CDR3 loop is CASSEGAGTEAFF. Written as DNA, the CDR3 is TGTGCCAGCAGTGAAGGGGCGGGCACTGAAGCTTTCTTT.

The sample holds one count of this clone. V gene TRBV5-1 combines with J gene TRBJ2-3; D is possibly TRBD2 (6 bases). The germline CDR1 and CDR2 sequences are SGHRS and YFSETQ. The CDR3 is made up of 17 amino acids. V lost 0 bases and J lost 7, with 21 bases in between. CDR3 region: CASSLGGGHPVEHTQYF. CDR3 in DNA: TGCGCCAGCAGCTTGGGGGGAGGCCACCCAGTAGAACATACGCAGTATTTT.

The V gene is TRBV5-1, the J gene TRBJ1-5; 9 bases agree with TRBD1. The CDR3 is made up of 17 amino acids. CDR1 SGHRS and CDR2 YFSETQ come from the germline V gene. Losses at the gene ends were 1 base for V and 0 bases for J; bases not matched to a gene: 5. CDR3 sequence: CASSLIPGQGSNQPQHF. As DNA, the CDR3 is TGCGCCAGCAGCTTGATTCCGGGACAGGGTAGCAATCAGCCCCAGCATTTT. The full variable domain, with the rest looked up from reference TRBV5-1 and TRBJ1-5, is KAGVTQTPRYLIKTRGQQVTLSCSPISGHRSVSWYQQTPGQGLQFLFEYFSETQRNKGNFPGRFSGRQFSNSRSEMNVSTLELGDSALYLCASSLIPGQGSNQPQHFGDGTRLSIL.

The chain joins TRBV27 to TRBJ2-7, with a tentative D call TRBD2 (6 bases). Germline V lookup: CDR1 MNHEY, CDR2 SMNVEV (reference sequence). V was shortened by 3 bases and J by 1 base, with 13 bases between the two germline ends. This CDR3 is built from 15 residues. CDR3 protein: CASSFSTGVSYEQYF. The DNA of the CDR3 is TGTGCCAGCAGTTTCAGCACGGGGGTTTCCTACGAGCAGTACTTC.

This clone was seen a single time. The chain uses TRBV10-3 and TRBJ1-2; tentatively, D is TRBD1 (5 bases). CDR1 and CDR2 from the germline V gene are ENHRY and SYGVKD. Trimming pared 2 bases from V and 8 bases from J, leaving 15 bases between. The CDR3 sequence is 14 residues long. CDR3 nucleotide sequence: TGTGCCATCAGTGAGCCCTCCCCGACAGACGGCTACACCTTC. Residues: CAISEPSPTDGYTF.

The V gene is TRBV6-1, the J gene TRBJ2-1; TRBD2 agrees at 11 bases. V was clipped by 4 bases and J by 4 bases; unmatched bases: 6. Germline V gene sequence: CDR1 MNHNS, CDR2 SASEGT. The CDR3 consists of 16 residues. The CDR3 loop reads CASSGPGLAEYNEQFF. In DNA, the CDR3 is TGTGCCAGCAGTGGACCGGGACTAGCGGAATACAATGAGCAGTTCTTC.

This chain uses TRBV28 with TRBJ2-2, with TRBD1 identical over 11 bases. This CDR3 contains 16 residues. V lost 7 bases, J lost 5 bases, and 9 bases stayed unmatched. Germline lookup yields CDR1 MDHEN and CDR2 SYDVKM. The CDR3: CASTKIGTGGTGELFF. CDR3 nucleotides: TGTGCCAGCACCAAGATCGGGACAGGGGGGACCGGGGAGCTGTTTTTT.

This chain connects TRBV15 to TRBJ1-2; weak D call: TRBD1 (5 bases). Trimming removed 7 bases from V and 6 bases from J, with 12 bases in between. Germline-derived CDR1 and CDR2 are LNHNV and YYDKDF (reference sequence). The CDR3 runs 12 residues. CDR3 loop: CATKSTGDGYTF. The CDR3 bases are TGTGCCACCAAGTCGACGGGGGATGGCTACACCTTC.

The V gene is TRBV6-5, the J gene TRBJ2-5, with D unclear. Germline CDR1 is MNHEY and CDR2 is SVGAGI. V was shortened by 4 bases and J by 5 bases, with 17 bases between the two germline ends. The CDR3 consists of 15 residues. CDR3 protein: CASSFPLQGKETQYF. CDR3 DNA sequence: TGTGCCAGCAGTTTCCCCTTACAAGGGAAGGAGACCCAGTACTTC.

V usage is TRBV7-2 and J usage is TRBJ2-3; no clear D. CDR3 length: 13 amino acids. V was cut by 2 bases and J by 3 bases, with 6 bases left in between. Germline V gene data show CDR1 as SGHTA and CDR2 as FQGNSA. CDR3 DNA sequence: TGTGCCAGCAGCTTACTCCTAACAGATACGCAGTATTTT. Translated: CASSLLLTDTQYF.

This clone was picked up one time. The sample has other DNA sequences that encode this CDR3 too. The J gene is TRBJ2-3, the V gene TRBV6-5; D is ambiguous. The CDR3 extends over 14 amino acids. Trimming took 0 bases from V and 0 from J, leaving 4 bases between them. CDR1 is MNHEY and CDR2 is SVGAGI in the germline V gene. The chain's CDR3 is CASSYSYSTDTQYF. CDR3 sequence (DNA): TGTGCCAGCAGTTACTCCTATAGCACAGATACGCAGTATTTT.

In this sample, this clone turned up a few times. The rearrangement links TRBV10-3 to TRBJ1-1; the D is unclear. The CDR3 consists of 13 residues. V lost 10 bases to trimming and J lost 1 base, with 13 bases between them. CDR1 is ENHRY and CDR2 is SYGVKD in the germline V gene. The DNA for the CDR3 is TGTGCCACCATGGAGAACGGGAACACTGAAGCTTTCTTT. This gives the protein CATMENGNTEAFF.

The chain has TRBV11-3 and TRBJ2-7; TRBD1 might be the D (6 bases). The CDR3 is 13 amino acids. CDR1 is SGHNT and CDR2 is YENEEA in the germline V gene. V dropped 3 bases and J dropped 5 bases, with 11 bases sitting between them. The CDR3 DNA reads as TGTGCCAGCAGCTTGGACCACAGGGACGAGCAGTACTTC. It encodes CASSLDHRDEQYF.

This clone was counted once. This sample includes further DNA sequences coding for the same CDR3. This chain links TRBV7-3 with TRBJ2-7; D could derive from TRBD1 or TRBD2 (5 bases each). The V gene's germline CDR1 is SGHTA and CDR2 FQGTGA. This CDR3 comprises 13 residues. With 0 bases removed from V and 6 bases from J, the gap between germline ends came to 9 bases. This CDR3 is CASSLTGAGEQYF. The CDR3, as DNA: TGTGCCAGCAGCTTAACAGGGGCGGGCGAGCAGTACTTC.

As to this clone: At the DNA level, this CDR3 is encoded by other sequences in the same sample as well. This sequence joins TRBV5-1 and TRBJ2-5; D remains unclear. Trimming took off 1 base at V and 2 bases at J, with 6 bases between the two ends. Germline CDR1 SGHRS, CDR2 YFSETQ. This CDR3 contains 13 residues. Written as DNA, the CDR3 is TGCGCCAGCAGCTTGCCCGTACAAGAGACCCAGTACTTC. Translating gives CASSLPVQETQYF.